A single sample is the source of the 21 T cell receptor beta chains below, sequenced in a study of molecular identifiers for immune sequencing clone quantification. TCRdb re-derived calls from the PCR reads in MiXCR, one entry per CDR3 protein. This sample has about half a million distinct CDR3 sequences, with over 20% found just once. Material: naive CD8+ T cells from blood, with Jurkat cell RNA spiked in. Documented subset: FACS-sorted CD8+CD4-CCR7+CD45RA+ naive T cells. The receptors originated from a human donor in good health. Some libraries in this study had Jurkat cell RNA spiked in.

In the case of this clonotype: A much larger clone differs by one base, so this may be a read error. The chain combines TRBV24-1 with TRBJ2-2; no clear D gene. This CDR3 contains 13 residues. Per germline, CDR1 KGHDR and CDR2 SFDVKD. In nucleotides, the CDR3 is TGTGCCGCCAGTGAGTTAAACACCGGGGAGCTGTTTTTT. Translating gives CAASELNTGELFF.

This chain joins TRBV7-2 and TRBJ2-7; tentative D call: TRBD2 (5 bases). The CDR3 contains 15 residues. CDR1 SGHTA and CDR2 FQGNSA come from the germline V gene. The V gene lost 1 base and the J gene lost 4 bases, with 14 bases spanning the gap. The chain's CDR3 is CASSLGGGLAYEQYF. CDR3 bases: TGTGCCAGCAGCTTAGGCGGCGGACTGGCTTACGAGCAGTACTTC.

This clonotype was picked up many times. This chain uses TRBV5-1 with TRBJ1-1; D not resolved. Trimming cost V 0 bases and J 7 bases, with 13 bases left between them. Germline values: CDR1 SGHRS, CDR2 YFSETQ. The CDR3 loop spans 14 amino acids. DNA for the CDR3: TGCGCCAGCAGCTTGGATGGCCCTCGATATGAAGCTTTCTTT. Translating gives CASSLDGPRYEAFF. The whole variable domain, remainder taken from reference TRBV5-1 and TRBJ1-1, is KAGVTQTPRYLIKTRGQQVTLSCSPISGHRSVSWYQQTPGQGLQFLFEYFSETQRNKGNFPGRFSGRQFSNSRSEMNVSTLELGDSALYLCASSLDGPRYEAFFGQGTRLTVV.

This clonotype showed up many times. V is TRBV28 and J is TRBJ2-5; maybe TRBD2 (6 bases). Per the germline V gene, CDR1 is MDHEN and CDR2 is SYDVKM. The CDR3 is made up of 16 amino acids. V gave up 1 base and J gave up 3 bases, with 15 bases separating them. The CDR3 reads CASSLYGGAVEETQYF. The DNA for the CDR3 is TGTGCCAGCAGTTTATACGGCGGGGCTGTCGAAGAGACCCAGTACTTC. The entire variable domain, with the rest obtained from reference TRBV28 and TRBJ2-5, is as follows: DVKVTQSSRYLVKRTGEKVFLECVQDMDHENMFWYRQDPGLGLRLIYFSYDVKMKEKGDIPEGYSVSREKKERFSLILESASTNQTSMYLCASSLYGGAVEETQYFGPGTRLLVL.

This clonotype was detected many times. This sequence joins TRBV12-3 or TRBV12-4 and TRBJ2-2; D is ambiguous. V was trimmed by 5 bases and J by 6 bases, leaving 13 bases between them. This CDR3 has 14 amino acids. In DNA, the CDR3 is TGTGCCAGCAGTAAACCTAGTCAGCCCGGGGAGCTGTTTTTT. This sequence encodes CASSKPSQPGELFF.

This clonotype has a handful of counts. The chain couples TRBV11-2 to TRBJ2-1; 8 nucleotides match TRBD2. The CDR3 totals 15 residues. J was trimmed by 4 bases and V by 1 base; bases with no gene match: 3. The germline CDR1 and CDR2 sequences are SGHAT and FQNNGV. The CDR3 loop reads CASSLVAGLYNEQFF. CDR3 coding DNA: TGTGCCAGCAGCTTAGTAGCGGGACTATACAATGAGCAGTTCTTC.

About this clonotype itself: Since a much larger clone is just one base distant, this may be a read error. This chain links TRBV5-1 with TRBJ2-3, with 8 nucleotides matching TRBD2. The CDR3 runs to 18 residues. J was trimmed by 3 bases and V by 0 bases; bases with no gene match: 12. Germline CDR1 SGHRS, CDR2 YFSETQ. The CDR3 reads CASSLGLVAGGTTDTQYF. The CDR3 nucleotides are TGCGCCAGCAGCTTGGGGTTGGTTGCGGGGGGTACAACAGATACGCAGTATTTT.

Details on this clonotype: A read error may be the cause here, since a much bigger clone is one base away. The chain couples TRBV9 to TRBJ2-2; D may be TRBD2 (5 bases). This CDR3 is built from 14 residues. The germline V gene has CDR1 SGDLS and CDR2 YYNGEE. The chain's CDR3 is CASSVVPEAGELLF. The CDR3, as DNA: TGTGCCAGCAGCGTAGTACCAGAGGCCGGGGAGCTGCTTTTT.

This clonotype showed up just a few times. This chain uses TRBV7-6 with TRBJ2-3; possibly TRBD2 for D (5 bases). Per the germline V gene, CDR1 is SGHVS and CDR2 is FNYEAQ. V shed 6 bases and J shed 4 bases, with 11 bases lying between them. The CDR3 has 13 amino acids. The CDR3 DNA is TGTGCCAGCAGTCACGAGGGCCCAGATACGCAGTATTTT. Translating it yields CASSHEGPDTQYF.

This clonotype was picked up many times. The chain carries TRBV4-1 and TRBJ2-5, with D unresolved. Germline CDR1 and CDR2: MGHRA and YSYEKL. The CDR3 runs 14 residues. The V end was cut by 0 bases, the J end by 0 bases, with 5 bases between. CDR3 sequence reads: CASSQDGYQETQYF. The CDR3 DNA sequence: TGCGCCAGCAGCCAAGACGGATACCAAGAGACCCAGTACTTC.

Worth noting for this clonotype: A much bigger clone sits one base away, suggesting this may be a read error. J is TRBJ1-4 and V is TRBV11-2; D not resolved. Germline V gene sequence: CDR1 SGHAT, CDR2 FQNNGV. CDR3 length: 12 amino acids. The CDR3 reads CASSLESEKLSF. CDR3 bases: TGTGCCAGCAGCTTAGAAAGTGAAAAACTGTCTTTT.

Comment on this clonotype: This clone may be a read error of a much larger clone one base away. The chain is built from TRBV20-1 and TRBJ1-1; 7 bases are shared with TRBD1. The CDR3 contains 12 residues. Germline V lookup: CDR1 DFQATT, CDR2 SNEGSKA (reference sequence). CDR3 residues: CSAKGGYTVAFF. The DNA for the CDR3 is TGCAGTGCTAAAGGGGGCTACACTGTAGCTTTCTTT.

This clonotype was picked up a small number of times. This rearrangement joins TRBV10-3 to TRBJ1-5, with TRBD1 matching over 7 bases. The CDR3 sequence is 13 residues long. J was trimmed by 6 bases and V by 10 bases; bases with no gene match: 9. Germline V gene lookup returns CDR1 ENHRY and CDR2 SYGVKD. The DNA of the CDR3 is TGTGCCAGCTCGGAGGGGGCGGGTCAGCCCCAGCATTTT. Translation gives CASSEGAGQPQHF.

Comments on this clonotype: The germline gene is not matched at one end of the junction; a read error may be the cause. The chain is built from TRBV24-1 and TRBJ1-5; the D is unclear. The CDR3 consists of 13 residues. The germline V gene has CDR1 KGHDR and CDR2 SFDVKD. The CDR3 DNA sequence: TGTGCCACCGGTGAGTCAGATAATCAGCCCCAGCATTTT. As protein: CATGESDNQPQHF.

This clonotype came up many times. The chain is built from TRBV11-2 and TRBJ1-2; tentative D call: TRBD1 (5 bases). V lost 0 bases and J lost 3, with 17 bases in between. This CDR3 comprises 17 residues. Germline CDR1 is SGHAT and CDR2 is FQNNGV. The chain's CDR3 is CASSLDWGRQGHYGYTF. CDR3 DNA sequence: TGTGCCAGCAGCTTAGATTGGGGACGTCAGGGCCACTATGGCTACACCTTC.

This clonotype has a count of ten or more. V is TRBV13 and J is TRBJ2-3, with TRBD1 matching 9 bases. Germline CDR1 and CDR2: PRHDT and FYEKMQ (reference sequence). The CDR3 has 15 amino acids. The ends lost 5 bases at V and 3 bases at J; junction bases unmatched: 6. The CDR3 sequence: CASSSGTGLTDTQYF. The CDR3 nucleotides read TGTGCCAGCAGCAGCGGGACAGGGTTGACAGATACGCAGTATTTT.

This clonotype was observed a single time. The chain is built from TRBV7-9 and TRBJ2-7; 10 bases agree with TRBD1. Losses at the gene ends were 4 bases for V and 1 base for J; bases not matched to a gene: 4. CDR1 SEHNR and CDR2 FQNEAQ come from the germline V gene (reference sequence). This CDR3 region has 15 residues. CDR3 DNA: TGTGCCAGCAGCTACTGGGGACAGGGGTCCTACGAGCAGTACTTC. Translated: CASSYWGQGSYEQYF.

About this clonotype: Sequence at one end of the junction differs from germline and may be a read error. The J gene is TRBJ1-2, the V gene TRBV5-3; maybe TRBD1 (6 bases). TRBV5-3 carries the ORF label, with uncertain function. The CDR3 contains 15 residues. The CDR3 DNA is TGTGCCAGCAGCTCGGCGACAGGCCCTTACTATGGCTACGCCTTC. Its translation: CASSSATGPYYGYAF.

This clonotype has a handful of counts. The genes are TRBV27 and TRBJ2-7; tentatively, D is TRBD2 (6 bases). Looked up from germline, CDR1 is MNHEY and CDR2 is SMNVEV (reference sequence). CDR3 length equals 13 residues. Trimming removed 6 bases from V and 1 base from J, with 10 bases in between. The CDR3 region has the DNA TGTGCCAGCAGGGTCGGGAGTTCCTACGAGCAGTACTTC. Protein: CASRVGSSYEQYF.

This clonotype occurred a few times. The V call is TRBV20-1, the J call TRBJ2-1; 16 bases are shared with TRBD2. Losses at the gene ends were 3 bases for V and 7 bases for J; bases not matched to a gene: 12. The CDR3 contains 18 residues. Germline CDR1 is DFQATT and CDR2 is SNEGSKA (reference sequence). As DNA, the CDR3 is TGCAGTGCTAGGCCGGGACTAGCGGGAGGGCGGGCTTGGAATGAGCAGTTCTTC. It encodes CSARPGLAGGRAWNEQFF.

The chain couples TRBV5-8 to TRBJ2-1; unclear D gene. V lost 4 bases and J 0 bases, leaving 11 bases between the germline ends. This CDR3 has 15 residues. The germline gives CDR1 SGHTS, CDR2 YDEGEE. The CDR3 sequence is CASSLFPSSYNEQFF. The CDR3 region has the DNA TGTGCCAGCAGCCTGTTTCCCAGCTCCTACAATGAGCAGTTCTTC.